This T cell receptor beta chain was identified in a study of PD-1 blockade in classical Hodgkin lymphoma. Turning to the study itself: Nivolumab was administered to patients intravenously at 3 mg/kg every 2 weeks.

The time point denotes: cycle 4 day 1 (C4D1), after 6 weeks of nivolumab. In every patient, relapse followed autologous stem cell transplantation, while exposure to brentuximab vedotin differed. Overall study results and limits: Complete responders showed a baseline diversity that resembled the diversity of newly diagnosed patients. Among the patients, those starting nivolumab under 1 year after ASCT were excluded.

This clone was observed a single time. The antigen is undetermined. The assay was immunoSEQ multiplex PCR, and TCRdb's table has in-frame clones only and misses some. The profile shows roughly 50,000 clones, 86% of them singletons. This sample comprised peripheral blood mononuclear cells (PBMCs), obtained before the fourth cycle of nivolumab. The source of this sequence is a human donor with classical Hodgkin lymphoma.

The chain's CDR3 is CASSFRRAEGEAFF. For the CDR3, the DNA is TGTGCCAGCAGTTTTCGACGGGCCGAAGGGGAAGCTTTCTTT. The genes are TRBV27 and TRBJ1-1, with no clear D. Per the germline V gene, CDR1 is MNHEY and CDR2 is SMNVEV (reference sequence). This CDR3 has 14 amino acids. Trimming removed 3 bases at V and 8 bases at J, with 16 bases between.